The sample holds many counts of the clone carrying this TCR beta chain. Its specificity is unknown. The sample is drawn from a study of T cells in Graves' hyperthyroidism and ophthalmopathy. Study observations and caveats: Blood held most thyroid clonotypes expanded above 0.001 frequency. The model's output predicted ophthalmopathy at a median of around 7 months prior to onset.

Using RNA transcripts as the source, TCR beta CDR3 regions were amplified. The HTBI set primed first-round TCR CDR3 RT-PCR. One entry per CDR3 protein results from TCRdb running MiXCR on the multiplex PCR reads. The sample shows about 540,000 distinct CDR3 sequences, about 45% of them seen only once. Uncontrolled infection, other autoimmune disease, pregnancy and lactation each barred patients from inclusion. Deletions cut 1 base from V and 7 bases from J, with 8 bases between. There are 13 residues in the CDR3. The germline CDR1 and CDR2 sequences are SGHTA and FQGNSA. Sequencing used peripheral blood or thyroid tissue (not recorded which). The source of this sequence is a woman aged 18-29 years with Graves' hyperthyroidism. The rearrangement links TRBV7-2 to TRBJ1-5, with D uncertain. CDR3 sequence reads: CASSLGEAQPQHF. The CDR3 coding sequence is TGTGCCAGCAGCTTAGGGGAGGCCCAGCCCCAGCATTTT.